These T cell receptor beta chains were read from a single sample in a study of blood T cell repertoires in COVID-19. Only in-frame clones appear in the TCRdb table, and some are missing; sequencing was by immunoSEQ multiplex PCR. This sample has some 220,000 clones; just under 85% occur once, and the top ten carry 1.3%. The specimen sequenced was PBMCs or T cells enriched from blood (not recorded which). The receptor set was obtained from a middle-aged woman with acute COVID-19. CDR3s include the opening cysteine and the closing phenylalanine or tryptophan.

CASSFAGTEKLFF TRBJ1-4 TRBV28 13
CASSPRTGRRGELFF TRBJ1-4 TRBV19 15
CAWRGASGNQPQHF TRBJ1-5 TRBV30 14
CAWSVPGLGYTF TRBJ1-2 TRBV30 12
CASSRQGETYNSPLHF TRBJ1-6 TRBV18 16
CASGDRVDGYTF TRBJ1-2 TRBV28 12
CSSEGTGGTEAFF TRBJ1-1 TRBV29-1 13
CASSIGSAWGDNEQFF TRBJ2-1 TRBV19 16
CASSLELAGHEQYF TRBJ2-7 TRBV7-6 14
CACSSGNTIYF TRBJ1-3 TRBV30 11
CASSRILQGNEQFF TRBJ2-1 TRBV6-5 14
CASRGGVNTEAFF TRBJ1-1 TRBV27 13
CASSWTEAPYGYTF TRBJ1-2 TRBV6-5 14
CASSHEEGDTQYF TRBJ2-3 TRBV13 13
CASSLLIRNEQFF TRBJ2-1 TRBV7-9 13
CASSQVGQGNYGYTF TRBJ1-2 TRBV3-1/TRBV3-2 15
CASSLRRQGAYNEQFF TRBJ2-1 TRBV27 16
CASSRTELNTGELFF TRBJ2-2 TRBV11-3 15
CASSVTEGAREQYF TRBJ2-7 TRBV9 14
CASRSDSTGELFF TRBJ2-2 TRBV25-1 13
CASSPGTSPSYEQYF TRBJ2-7 TRBV5-1 15
CASSLGLEGGTNTEAFF TRBJ1-1 TRBV5-1 17
CASSIQTGGGSYNEQFF TRBJ2-1 TRBV27 17
CASSLLGLARFQETQYF TRBJ2-5 TRBV28 17
CSASPSGAQVELFF TRBJ2-2 TRBV20-1 14
CATSRDNEGELFF TRBJ2-2 TRBV15 13
CASSPGQTLAGNQPQHF TRBJ1-5 TRBV6-6 17
CASSHPPGGTEAFF TRBJ1-1 TRBV7-9 14
CATSRDIRYEQYF TRBJ2-7 TRBV15 13
CASSQDSRTGNTGELFF TRBJ2-2 TRBV4-3 17
CASSQVWAGGPNEQFF TRBJ2-1 TRBV4-2 16
CASSPQGDPSYEQYF TRBJ2-7 TRBV18 15
CASSLGAEKTQYF TRBJ2-5 TRBV7-7 13
CASSGGRGARVSPLHF TRBJ1-6 TRBV18 16
CASSLSTGGAGELFF TRBJ2-2 TRBV7-3 15
CATRGTGSYEQYF TRBJ2-7 TRBV15 13
CASSPALAAGELFF TRBJ2-2 TRBV4-2 14
CASSYSVHGEETQYF TRBJ2-5 TRBV6-7 15
CASSPSRDSAFF TRBJ1-1 TRBV7-2 12
CASRVGHGHHNEQFF TRBJ2-1 TRBV25-1 15
CASSRQGARGNTIYF TRBJ1-3 TRBV3-1/TRBV3-2 15
CASSYSGSSYNSPLHF TRBJ1-6 TRBV6-2/TRBV6-3 16
CASSSQGFGAPLHF TRBJ1-6 TRBV7-2 14
CASSKNDDRQGANVLTF TRBJ2-6 TRBV21-1 17
CASRSSGLAESYEQYF TRBJ2-7 TRBV28 16
CASRRRGRGWSNQPQHF TRBJ1-5 TRBV19 17
CASSQVQGTEAFF TRBJ1-1 TRBV3-1/TRBV3-2 13
CASSPLQAGKGPEAFF TRBJ1-1 TRBV5-8 16
CASSISGTGRGYTF TRBJ1-2 TRBV19 14
CASKLAGELFF TRBJ2-2 TRBV5-8 11
CAWSDRFPTSEQYF TRBJ2-7 TRBV30 14
CASSSRQNTEAFF TRBJ1-1 TRBV27 13
CASSLGKGAVEKLFF TRBJ1-4 TRBV5-6 15
CARGGYGYTF TRBJ1-2 TRBV10-1 10
CASRIREFSGNTIYF TRBJ1-3 TRBV6-5 15
CASSLRVRTDTQYF TRBJ2-3 TRBV7-9 14
CASSLGGPKEPQHF TRBJ1-5 TRBV5-1 14
CASSLIQATNEKLFF TRBJ1-4 TRBV5-1 15
CASSVEGDRDTQYF TRBJ2-3 TRBV9 14